One T cell receptor beta chain is described in this entry. The antigen is unknown. Profiling relied on immunoSEQ multiplex PCR, and the TCRdb table lists in-frame clones only, not all of them. The top ten clones hold 0.3% to 0.4% of a sample with about 2.3 million clones, approximately 95% of them seen once. This sample stems from a study of shared clonotypes between healthy human individuals. Looked up from germline, CDR1 is MGHDK and CDR2 is SYGVNS. V dropped 4 bases and J dropped 6; count of bases not matched to a gene: 2. The length of the CDR3 is 13 residues. Whole-study results and caveats: The researchers took only blood, and tissue repertoires probably look different.

The chain joins TRBV25-1 to TRBJ1-5; 8 nucleotides agree with TRBD1. The TCR originated in a man between 18 and 35 years old in good health. Some clones in this sample may be carry-over from other donors' samples. The specimen sequenced was naive CD4+ T cells from PBMCs. Subset: CD45RA+ positively selected. CDR3 sequence: CASSGTGSQPQHF. The CDR3 DNA reads TGTGCCAGCAGTGGGACAGGGAGTCAGCCCCAGCATTTT.